These T cell receptor beta chains were read from a single sample in a study of blood T cell repertoires in COVID-19. Sequencing was performed with immunoSEQ multiplex PCR; in TCRdb, only in-frame clones are kept and a portion is missing. The repertoire consists of 150,000 to 200,000 clones, with about four fifths occurring once and the leading ten covering 6.5% to 8.5%. Sequencing input: peripheral blood. The receptors stem from a woman in her sixties or seventies with COVID-19, enrolled during active disease. CDR3s include the opening cysteine and the closing phenylalanine or tryptophan. The order of the fields is clone size, V gene, D gene, J gene, CDR3 DNA, CDR3 protein. D genes are given only for firm matches. Size values are once, few and many counts, or a class for expanded clones, and some rows have none.

>NA|TRBV7-9|NA|TRBJ1-1
TGTGCCAGCAGCTTAATACAGAAAGCTTTCTTT
CASSLIQKAFF
>few|TRBV29-1|NA|TRBJ1-2
TGCAGCGTCCACAGGGTCTATGGCTACACCTTC
CSVHRVYGYTF
>NA|TRBV9|NA|TRBJ1-1
TGTGCCAGCAGCGTAGCCGAGGGCACTGAAGCTTTCTTT
CASSVAEGTEAFF
>NA|TRBV5-6|TRBD1|TRBJ1-2
TGTGCCAGCAGCCTGGCAGGGGGCTATGGCTACACCTTC
CASSLAGGYGYTF
>NA|TRBV10-3|NA|TRBJ1-1
TGTGCGACGGTAACGGGGGACTCGAACACTGAAGCTTTCTTT
CATVTGDSNTEAFF
>NA|TRBV4-3|TRBD1|TRBJ1-4
TGCGCCAGCAGCTTACAGGGGGCGGGAGAAAAACTGTTTTTT
CASSLQGAGEKLFF
>NA|TRBV28|NA|TRBJ2-1
TGTGCCAGCTCTGCCTCGGGCAGCACTAGGGAGCAGTTCTTC
CASSASGSTREQFF
>NA|TRBV5-4|TRBD1|TRBJ1-2
TGTGCCAGCAGCCGAGGACCGGGACAGGAAGACGTTGAGGGCTACACCTTC
CASSRGPGQEDVEGYTF
>NA|TRBV24-1|NA|TRBJ2-2
TGTGCCACCAGTGATTTGGCAAGGGGCCAGAACACCGGGGAGCTGTTTTTT
CATSDLARGQNTGELFF
>NA|TRBV28|NA|TRBJ2-1
TGTGCCAGCAGTTTATCACAGTACAATGAGCAGTTCTTC
CASSLSQYNEQFF
>NA|TRBV30|NA|TRBJ2-6
TGTGCCTGGAGTTCTTATGGGGCCAACGTCCTGACTTTC
CAWSSYGANVLTF
>NA|TRBV2|NA|TRBJ2-7
TGTGCCAGCAGTGAAGCCGGGGGAGGACTTTGGGAGCAGTACTTC
CASSEAGGGLWEQYF
>NA|TRBV14|TRBD1|TRBJ1-2
TGTGCCAGCAGCCAAGATAATCAGGGGGCGATCGGCTACACCTTC
CASSQDNQGAIGYTF
>NA|TRBV7-3|TRBD2|TRBJ2-5
TGTGCCAGCAGCTTAGGACTAGCGGGAGGAGAGACCCAGTACTTC
CASSLGLAGGETQYF
>NA|TRBV3-1/TRBV3-2|TRBD2|TRBJ2-7
TGTGCCAGCACCGAAGCGGGAAAAGGATCCTACGAGCAGTACTTC
CASTEAGKGSYEQYF
>NA|TRBV27|NA|TRBJ1-2
TGTGCCAGCAGTTTATTGCACAGTTCGCCTCGTGGCTACACCTTC
CASSLLHSSPRGYTF
>NA|TRBV2|TRBD1|TRBJ1-5
TGTGCCAGCACCAATACAGGGGGCTCTCAGCCCCAGCATTTT
CASTNTGGSQPQHF
>NA|TRBV7-5|NA|TRBJ2-7
TGTGCCAGAAGCTATGGGACAGGGAAACCCTACGAGCAGTACTTC
CARSYGTGKPYEQYF